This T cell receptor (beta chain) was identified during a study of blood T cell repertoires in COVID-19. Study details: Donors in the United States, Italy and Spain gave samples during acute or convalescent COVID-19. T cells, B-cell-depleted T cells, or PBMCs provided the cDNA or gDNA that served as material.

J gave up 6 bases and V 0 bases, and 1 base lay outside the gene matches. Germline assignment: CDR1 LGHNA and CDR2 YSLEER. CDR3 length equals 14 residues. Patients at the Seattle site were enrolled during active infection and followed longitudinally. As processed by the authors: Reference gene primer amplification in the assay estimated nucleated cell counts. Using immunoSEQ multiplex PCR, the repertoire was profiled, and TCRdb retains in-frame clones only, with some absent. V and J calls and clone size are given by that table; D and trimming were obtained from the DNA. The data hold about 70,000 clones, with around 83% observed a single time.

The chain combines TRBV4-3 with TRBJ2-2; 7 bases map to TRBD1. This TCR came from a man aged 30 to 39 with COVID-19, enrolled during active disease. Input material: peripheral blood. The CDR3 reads CASSQETGAGELFF. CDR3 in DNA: TGCGCCAGCAGCCAAGAAACAGGGGCCGGGGAGCTGTTTTTT.